Below, 17 T cell receptor beta chains from the same sample are listed, as sequenced in a study of human T cells and chemical hapten exposure (dated by TCRdb to about 2021). This sample's time point label indicates: pre-sensitization, week 0. The treatment or condition label here, explained by the study, means: therapeutic diphenylcyclopropenone sensitization with weekly scalp DPC. The library relied on RACE. Sequencing was carried out with a NextSeq 500. Using fastp at Q25 and MiXCR, TCRdb reprocessed the public reads and kept productive beta chains. Here each entry gathers all rows of one CDR3 protein and keeps the most common genes and DNA. This sample lists roughly 380,000 distinct CDR3 sequences; roughly 5.3% were detected once. The top ten clonotypes cover roughly 2.6% of the sample. The sample consisted of whole blood, taken in connection with sensitization to the hapten diphenylcyclopropenone (DPC). All receptors derive from a woman aged 45-59 years with alopecia areata. Some clones in this sample may be carry-over from other donors' samples.

Many counts were recorded for this clonotype. This chain uses TRBV12-3 or TRBV12-4 with TRBJ1-1; D gene ambiguous. CDR3 length equals 15 residues. V was pared by 1 base and J by 3 bases, with 12 bases between. CDR3 sequence: CASSLGGSLHTEAFF. CDR3 in DNA: TGTGCCAGCAGTTTAGGTGGGAGCCTTCACACTGAAGCTTTCTTT.

The chain has TRBV12-3 or TRBV12-4 and TRBJ2-7; perhaps TRBD2 as D (5 bases). The ends were cut back, 6 bases at V and 2 bases at J, with 14 bases in the middle. This CDR3 region has 14 residues. CDR3 coding DNA: TGTGCCAGCAGGCTTGGACTGGGCACCTACGAGCAGTACTTC. Translated, it gives CASRLGLGTYEQYF.

This clonotype turned up a few times. The rearrangement joins TRBV7-9 to TRBJ2-1; D unclear. V gave up 5 bases and J gave up 4 bases, with 9 bases separating them. The CDR3 is made up of 13 amino acids. Germline V lookup: CDR1 SEHNR, CDR2 FQNEAQ (reference sequence). The CDR3 sequence: CASSPQSYNEQFF. For the CDR3, the DNA is TGTGCCAGCAGCCCGCAGAGTTACAATGAGCAGTTCTTC.

This clonotype was observed at least ten times. The CDR3 here is CAIQPGPQGANVLTF. The DNA of the CDR3 is TGTGCCATCCAGCCGGGACCGCAGGGAGCCAACGTCCTGACTTTC. The chain has TRBV12-3 or TRBV12-4 and TRBJ2-6; perhaps D is TRBD1 or TRBD2 (5 bases each). This CDR3 has 15 residues. Trimming stripped 10 bases from V and 7 bases from J, with 20 bases between.

Ten or more counts support this clonotype. The V call is TRBV29-1, the J call TRBJ2-5, with TRBD1 matching over 7 bases. The V and J ends lost 5 bases and 2 bases, in that order; junction bases with no gene match: 8. The CDR3 is 14 residues long. Germline-derived CDR1 and CDR2 are SQVTM and ANQGSEA. CDR3 DNA sequence: TGCAGCGTTCGACCGGGACAGCTACAAGAGACCCAGTACTTC. Amino acid sequence: CSVRPGQLQETQYF. The full variable domain, rest sourced from reference TRBV29-1 and TRBJ2-5, is SAVISQKPSRDICQRGTSLTIQCQVDSQVTMMFWYRQQPGQSLTLIATANQGSEATYESGFVIDKFPISRPNLTFSTLTVSNMSPEDSSIYLCSVRPGQLQETQYFGPGTRLLVL.

This clonotype was counted a few times. The chain carries TRBV20-1 and TRBJ2-3, with 10 bases identical to TRBD2. Trimming took 6 bases from V and 3 from J; bases not matched to a gene: 9. The germline CDR1 and CDR2 sequences are DFQATT and SNEGSKA (reference sequence). The CDR3 loop spans 15 amino acids. CDR3 bases: TGCAGTGCACCCTCTAGCGGGAGTAGGACAGATACGCAGTATTTT. This codes for CSAPSSGSRTDTQYF.

There are many counts of this clonotype. The V and J genes are TRBV15 and TRBJ2-1; no definite D call. Between the trimmed V and J ends, which lost 7 bases and 8 bases, there was a span of 12 bases. The CDR3 contains 12 residues. Germline V CDR1 and CDR2: LNHNV, YYDKDF (reference sequence). The CDR3: CATKNMNHEQFF. For the CDR3, the DNA is TGTGCCACCAAAAACATGAACCATGAGCAGTTCTTC.

The chain uses TRBV10-3 and TRBJ2-3; D not resolved. The CDR3 is 13 residues long. Germline assignment: CDR1 ENHRY and CDR2 SYGVKD. Trimming pared 2 bases from V and 2 bases from J, leaving 5 bases between. The CDR3 sequence is CAISETPTDTQYF. CDR3 DNA: TGTGCCATCAGTGAGACCCCCACAGATACGCAGTATTTT.

The table lists this clonotype with many counts. The rearrangement links TRBV7-6 to TRBJ2-6; 8 nucleotides match TRBD1. This CDR3 is built from 17 residues. The V segment lost 2 bases and the J segment 4 bases; nucleotides outside the gene matches: 7. Looked up from germline, CDR1 is SGHVS and CDR2 is FNYEAQ. CDR3: CASSLWGQEYGANVLTF. The CDR3 DNA sequence: TGTGCCAGCAGCTTATGGGGACAGGAATACGGGGCCAACGTCCTGACTTTC.

This chain links TRBV11-2 with TRBJ2-1; no definite D call. Per germline, CDR1 SGHAT and CDR2 FQNNGV. Trimming shortened V by 1 base and J by 0 bases, and 10 bases separated the two germline ends. This CDR3 has 16 residues. The CDR3 protein is CASSLVRESSYNEQFF. CDR3 sequence (DNA): TGTGCCAGCAGCTTAGTGAGAGAGAGCTCCTACAATGAGCAGTTCTTC.

This clonotype has at least ten counts. This chain connects TRBV5-1 to TRBJ2-4, with 11 bases fitting TRBD1. Trimming removed 4 bases from V and 2 bases from J; junction bases left unmatched: 5. The germline CDR1 and CDR2 sequences are SGHRS and YFSETQ. The CDR3 length is 16 residues. CDR3 sequence: CASSRGTGGTKNIQYF. The CDR3 DNA follows: TGCGCCAGCAGCCGTGGGACAGGGGGGACCAAAAACATTCAGTACTTC. Filled out from reference TRBV5-1 and TRBJ2-4, the complete variable domain reads KAGVTQTPRYLIKTRGQQVTLSCSPISGHRSVSWYQQTPGQGLQFLFEYFSETQRNKGNFPGRFSGRQFSNSRSEMNVSTLELGDSALYLCASSRGTGGTKNIQYFGAGTRLSVL.

This clonotype was seen many times. The V and J genes are TRBV14 and TRBJ2-2, with no clear D. CDR3 size: 14 residues. The germline V gene has CDR1 SGHDN and CDR2 FVKESK. V gave up 0 bases and J gave up 1 base, with 3 bases separating them. The CDR3 loop is CASSQDWNTGELFF. CDR3 nucleotides: TGTGCCAGCAGCCAAGACTGGAACACCGGGGAGCTGTTTTTT.

The V and J genes are TRBV6-1 and TRBJ2-2; D gene unclear. V lost 6 bases to trimming and J lost 1 base, with 9 bases between them. CDR1 MNHNS and CDR2 SASEGT come from the germline V gene. The length of the CDR3 is 14 residues. The CDR3 spells CASRDTGNTGELFF. DNA of the CDR3: TGTGCCAGCAGGGATACGGGGAACACCGGGGAGCTGTTTTTT.

At least ten counts were recorded for this clonotype. CDR3 residues: CSVERLADNEQFF. The CDR3 DNA sequence: TGCAGCGTGGAAAGACTAGCGGACAATGAGCAGTTCTTC. This chain links TRBV29-1 with TRBJ2-1, with 9 nucleotides matching TRBD2. This CDR3 has 13 residues. V trimming: 6 bases; J trimming: 5 bases; junction bases outside the gene matches: 5. CDR1 is SQVTM and CDR2 is ANQGSEA in the germline V gene.

The CDR3 sequence is CASSLDREYSGNTIYF. CDR3 nucleotide sequence: TGCGCCAGCAGCTTGGACAGGGAATATTCTGGAAACACCATATATTTT. J is TRBJ1-3 and V is TRBV5-1, with D tentatively TRBD1 (6 bases). Trimming stripped 0 bases from V and 1 base from J, with 11 bases between. Germline-derived CDR1 and CDR2 are SGHRS and YFSETQ. This CDR3 is 16 amino acids long. Combining the CDR3 with reference TRBV5-1 and TRBJ1-3 gives the whole variable domain KAGVTQTPRYLIKTRGQQVTLSCSPISGHRSVSWYQQTPGQGLQFLFEYFSETQRNKGNFPGRFSGRQFSNSRSEMNVSTLELGDSALYLCASSLDREYSGNTIYFGEGSWLTVV.

The V gene is TRBV14, the J gene TRBJ2-1; possibly TRBD2 for D (5 bases). CDR1 is SGHDN and CDR2 is FVKESK in the germline V gene. V lost 0 bases to trimming and J lost 12 bases, with 15 bases between them. This CDR3 region has 14 residues. CDR3 sequence (DNA): TGTGCCAGCAGCCAAGATGAGGGCTGGCCAGGGCAGTTCTTC. Its protein product is CASSQDEGWPGQFF.

This clonotype has a handful of counts. This chain connects TRBV20-1 to TRBJ1-5; D may be TRBD1 (5 bases). Deletions cut 3 bases from V and 5 bases from J, with 11 bases between. Germline lookup yields CDR1 DFQATT and CDR2 SNEGSKA (reference sequence). The CDR3 consists of 13 residues. The CDR3 nucleotides are TGCAGTGCTAGGACACAGGAGGATCAGCCCCAGCATTTT. This gives the protein CSARTQEDQPQHF.